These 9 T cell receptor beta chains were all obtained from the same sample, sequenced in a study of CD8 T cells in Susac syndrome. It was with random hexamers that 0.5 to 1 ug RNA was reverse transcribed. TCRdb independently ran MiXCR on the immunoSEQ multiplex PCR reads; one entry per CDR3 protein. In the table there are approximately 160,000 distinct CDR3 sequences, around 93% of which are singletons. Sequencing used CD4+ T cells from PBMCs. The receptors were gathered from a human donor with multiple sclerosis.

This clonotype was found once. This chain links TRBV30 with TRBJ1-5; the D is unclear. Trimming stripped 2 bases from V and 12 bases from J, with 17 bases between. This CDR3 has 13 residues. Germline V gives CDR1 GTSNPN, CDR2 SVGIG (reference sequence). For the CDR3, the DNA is TGTGCCTGGAGTCCGTTAGGGTCGATGGTCCAGCATTTT. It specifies CAWSPLGSMVQHF.

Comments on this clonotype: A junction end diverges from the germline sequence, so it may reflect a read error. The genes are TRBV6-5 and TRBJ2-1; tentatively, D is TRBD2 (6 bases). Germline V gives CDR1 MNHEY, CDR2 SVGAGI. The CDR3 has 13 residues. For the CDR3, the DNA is TGTGCCAGCAGCTACTATACGGGGGATGAGCAGTTCTTC. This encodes CASSYYTGDEQFF.

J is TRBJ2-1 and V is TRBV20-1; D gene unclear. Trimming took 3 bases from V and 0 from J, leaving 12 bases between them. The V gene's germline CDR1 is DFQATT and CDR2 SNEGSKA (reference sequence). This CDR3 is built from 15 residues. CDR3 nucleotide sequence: TGCAGTGCTAGGGAGTATCAGAGCTCCTACAATGAGCAGTTCTTC. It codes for CSAREYQSSYNEQFF.

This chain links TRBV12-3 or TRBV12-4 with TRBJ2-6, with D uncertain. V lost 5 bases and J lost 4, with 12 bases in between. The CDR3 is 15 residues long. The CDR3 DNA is TGTGCCAGCAGTACTACGCCTTCCGGGGCCAACGTCCTGACTTTC. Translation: CASSTTPSGANVLTF.

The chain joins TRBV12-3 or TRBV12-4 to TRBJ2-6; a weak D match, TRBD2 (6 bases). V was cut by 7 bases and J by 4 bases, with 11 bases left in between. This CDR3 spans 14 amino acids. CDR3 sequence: CASIREFGANVLTF. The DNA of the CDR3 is TGTGCCAGCATTCGGGAGTTCGGGGCCAACGTCCTGACTTTC.

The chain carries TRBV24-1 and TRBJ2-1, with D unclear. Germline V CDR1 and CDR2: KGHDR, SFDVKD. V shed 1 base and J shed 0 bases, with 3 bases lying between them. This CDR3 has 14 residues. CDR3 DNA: TGTGCCACCAGTGATTTAAACTCCTACAATGAGCAGTTCTTC. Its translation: CATSDLNSYNEQFF.

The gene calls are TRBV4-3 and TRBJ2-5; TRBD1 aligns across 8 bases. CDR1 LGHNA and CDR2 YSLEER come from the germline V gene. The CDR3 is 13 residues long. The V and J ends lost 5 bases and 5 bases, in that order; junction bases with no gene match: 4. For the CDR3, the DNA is TGCGCCAGCAGCAAGGACAGGGCGGAGACCCAGTACTTC. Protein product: CASSKDRAETQYF.

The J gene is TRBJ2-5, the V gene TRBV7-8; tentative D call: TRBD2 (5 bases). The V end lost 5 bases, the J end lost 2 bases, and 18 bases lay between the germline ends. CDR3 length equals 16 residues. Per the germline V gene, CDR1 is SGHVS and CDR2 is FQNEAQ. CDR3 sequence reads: CASSDRDISGQETQYF. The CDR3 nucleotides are TGTGCCAGCAGCGATCGGGATATCTCAGGTCAAGAGACCCAGTACTTC.

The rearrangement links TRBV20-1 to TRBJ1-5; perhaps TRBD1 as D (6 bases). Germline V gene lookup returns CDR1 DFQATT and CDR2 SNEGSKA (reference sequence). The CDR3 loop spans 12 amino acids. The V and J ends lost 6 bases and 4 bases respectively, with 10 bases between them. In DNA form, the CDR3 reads TGCAGTGCAGGGACACAAAATCAGCCCCAGCATTTT. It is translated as CSAGTQNQPQHF.